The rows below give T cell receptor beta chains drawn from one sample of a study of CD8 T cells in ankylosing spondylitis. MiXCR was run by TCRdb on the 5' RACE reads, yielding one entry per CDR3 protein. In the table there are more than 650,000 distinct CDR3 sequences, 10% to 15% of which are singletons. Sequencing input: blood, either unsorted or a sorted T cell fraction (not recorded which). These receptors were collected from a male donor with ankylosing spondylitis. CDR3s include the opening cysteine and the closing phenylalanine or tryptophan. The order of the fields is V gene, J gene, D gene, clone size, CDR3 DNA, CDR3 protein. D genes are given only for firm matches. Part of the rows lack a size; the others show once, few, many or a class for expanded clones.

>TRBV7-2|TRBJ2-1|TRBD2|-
TGTGCCAGCAGCCTTATACTAGCGGGAGAGCAGTTCTTC
CASSLILAGEQFF
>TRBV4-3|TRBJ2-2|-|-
TGCGCCAGCAGCCAAGATAAGGGGATCAACACCGGGGAGCTGTTTTTT
CASSQDKGINTGELFF
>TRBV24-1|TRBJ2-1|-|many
TGTGCCACCAGTTCCGGAGAGTTTCACAATGAGCAGTTCTTC
CATSSGEFHNEQFF
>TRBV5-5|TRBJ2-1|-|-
TGTGCCAGCAGCTTGCCAGGGTCAAGTACTGAGCAGTTCTTC
CASSLPGSSTEQFF
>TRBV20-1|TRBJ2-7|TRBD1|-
TGCAGTGCTAGCTCAGGGGGTTTCTACGAGCAGTACTTC
CSASSGGFYEQYF
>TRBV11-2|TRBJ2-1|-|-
TGTGCCAGCAGCCCCGTCGCGGTTGGGGAGCAGTTCTTC
CASSPVAVGEQFF
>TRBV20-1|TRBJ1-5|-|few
TGCAGTGCTAGCGCCAGCTTGAATCAGCCCCAGCATTTT
CSASASLNQPQHF
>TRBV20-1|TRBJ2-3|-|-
TGCAGTGCTATGCGGGGCAGGGGAAGAGATACGCAGTATTTT
CSAMRGRGRDTQYF
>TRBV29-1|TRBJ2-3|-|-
TGCAGCGTTGAAGGGCTAGCGATAAGCACAGATACGCAGTATTTT
CSVEGLAISTDTQYF
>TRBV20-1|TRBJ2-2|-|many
TGCAGTGCGCCGGGACGCCCAAACACCGGGGAGCTGTTTTTT
CSAPGRPNTGELFF
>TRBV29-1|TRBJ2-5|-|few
TGCAGCGTCGTAGAGGGGGAAGAGACCCAGTACTTC
CSVVEGEETQYF
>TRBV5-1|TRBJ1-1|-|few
TGCGCCAGCAAGACCGCAACGAACACTGAAGCTTTCTTT
CASKTATNTEAFF
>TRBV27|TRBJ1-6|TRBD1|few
TGTGCCAGCAGGCCGGGACAGAATAATTCACCCCTCCACTTT
CASRPGQNNSPLHF
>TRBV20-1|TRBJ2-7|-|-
TGCAGTGCTAGCCGTCGGGCAGGGAGCTCCTACGAGCAGTACTTC
CSASRRAGSSYEQYF
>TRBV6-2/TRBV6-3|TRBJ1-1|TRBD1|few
TGTGCCAGCAGTTACCAGGGGGCGGTTGGTACTGAAGCTTTCTTT
CASSYQGAVGTEAFF
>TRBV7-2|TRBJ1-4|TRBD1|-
TGTGCCAGCAGCTGGGACAGGGGGGATGAAAAACTGTTTTTT
CASSWDRGDEKLFF
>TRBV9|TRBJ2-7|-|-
TGTGCCAGCAGCGTAGACCCCGGGCCTAGCTACGAGCAGTACTTC
CASSVDPGPSYEQYF
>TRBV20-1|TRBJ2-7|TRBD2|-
TGCAGTGCTCGGGGACTAGCGGATCGGGCCCCGCGAGACGAGCAGTACTTC
CSARGLADRAPRDEQYF
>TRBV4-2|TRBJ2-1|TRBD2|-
TGTGCCAGCAGCCTAGGTAGCGGGGACATGTACCGCAATGAGCAGTTCTTC
CASSLGSGDMYRNEQFF
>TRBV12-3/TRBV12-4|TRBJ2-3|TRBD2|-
TGTGCCAGCAGCCTGCTGACTAGCGGGGGGGCAGATACGCAGTATTTT
CASSLLTSGGADTQYF
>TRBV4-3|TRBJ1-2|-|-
TGCGCCAGCAGCCTGCAGCTACGGGACTATGGCTACACCTTC
CASSLQLRDYGYTF
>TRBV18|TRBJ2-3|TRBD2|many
TGCGCCAGCAGCCCCGGACTAGCGGGCACAGATACGCAGTATTTT
CASSPGLAGTDTQYF
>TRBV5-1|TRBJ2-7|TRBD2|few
TGCGCCAGCAGCGAACGGACTAGCGGGGCCTCCTACGAGCAGTACTTC
CASSERTSGASYEQYF
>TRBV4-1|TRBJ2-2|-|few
TGCGCCAGCAGCCAAGTCTTTTCCGGCGGCGCCGGGGAGCTGTTTTTT
CASSQVFSGGAGELFF
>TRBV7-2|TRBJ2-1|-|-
TGTGCCAGCAGCGCAACAGGCGATAACTCCTACAATGAGCAGTTCTTC
CASSATGDNSYNEQFF
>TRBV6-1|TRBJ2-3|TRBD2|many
TGTGCCAGCAGTGAAGGACTAGCGGCAGATACGCAGTATTTT
CASSEGLAADTQYF
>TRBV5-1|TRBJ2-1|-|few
TGCGCCAGCAGTAGTAGGGGGATAATCGGGGATGAGCAGTTCTTC
CASSSRGIIGDEQFF
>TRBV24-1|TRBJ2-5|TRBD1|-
TGTGCCACCAGTGATCGGGGACAGGGGAGTAGGGAGACCCAGTACTTC
CATSDRGQGSRETQYF
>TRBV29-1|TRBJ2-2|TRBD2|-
TGCAGCGGCGGACTACTAGCGGGTACCGGGGAGCTGTTTTTT
CSGGLLAGTGELFF
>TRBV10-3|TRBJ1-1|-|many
TGTGCCACCTGGGACATGAACACTGAAGCTTTCTTT
CATWDMNTEAFF
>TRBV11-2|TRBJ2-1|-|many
TGTGCCAGCAGCTTAGACCCCACCGGGAGCGTCTCAGATGAGCAGTTCTTC
CASSLDPTGSVSDEQFF
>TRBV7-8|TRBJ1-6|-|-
TGTGCCAGCAGTCTGGACCGGGGTCTCGGTTCACCCCTCCACTTT
CASSLDRGLGSPLHF
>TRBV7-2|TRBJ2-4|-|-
TGTGCCAGCAGCTCAAGTATATCTGTCAACATTCAGTACTTC
CASSSSISVNIQYF
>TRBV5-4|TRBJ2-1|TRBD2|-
TGTGCCACTAGCCCTTTAGCGGGAGGGGTTTACAATGAGCAGTTCTTC
CATSPLAGGVYNEQFF
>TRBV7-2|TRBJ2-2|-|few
TGTGCCAGCAGCGACAGACAGAACACCGGGGAGCTGTTTTTT
CASSDRQNTGELFF
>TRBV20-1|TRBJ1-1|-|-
TGCAGTGCTAGAGGGCGAGAGAACACTGAAGCTTTCTTT
CSARGRENTEAFF
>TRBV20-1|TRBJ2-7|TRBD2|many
TGCAGTGCTTTCACGAGCGGGAGATCCTCCTACGAGCAGTACTTC
CSAFTSGRSSYEQYF
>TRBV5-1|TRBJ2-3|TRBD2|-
TGCGCCAGCAGCTTAAGCGGGAGGGCTACGCAGTATTTT
CASSLSGRATQYF
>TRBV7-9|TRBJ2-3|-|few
TGTGCCAGCAGCTTATACAGGGCTGGCACAGATACGCAGTATTTT
CASSLYRAGTDTQYF
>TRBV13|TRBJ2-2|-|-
TGTGCCATCAGCTTCCCTCGGCCGGGGTTGCTGACCGGGGAGCTGTTTTTT
CAISFPRPGLLTGELFF
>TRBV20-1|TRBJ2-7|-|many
TGCAGTGCCTTAAAAAACAGGGCGAGCAAGTACTTC
CSALKNRASKYF
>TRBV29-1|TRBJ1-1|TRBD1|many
TGCAGCGTTGAGGGACAGATGAACACTGAAGCTTTCTTT
CSVEGQMNTEAFF
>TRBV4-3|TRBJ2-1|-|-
TGCGCCAGCAGCCAAGACTCACATCTCGGGGAGCAGTTCTTC
CASSQDSHLGEQFF
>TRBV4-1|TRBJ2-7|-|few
TGCGCCAGCAGCCGTTATTTTGAGGGGCGCTCTTACGAGCAGTACTTC
CASSRYFEGRSYEQYF
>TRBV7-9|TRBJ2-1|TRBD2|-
TGTGCCAGCAGCTTAGCGCGTGCGGGAGCTCTCTACAATGAGCAGTTCTTC
CASSLARAGALYNEQFF
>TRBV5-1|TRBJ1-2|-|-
TGCGCCAGCAGCTTGGCTGCGGAGTCGAATGGCTACACCTTC
CASSLAAESNGYTF
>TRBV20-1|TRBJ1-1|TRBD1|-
TGCAGTGCTAGGGACTATGGACAGGGCTGGGAAGCTTTCTTT
CSARDYGQGWEAFF
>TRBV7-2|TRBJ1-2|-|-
TGTGCCAGCAGCTTAGCCCTGGGGGGCTACACCTTC
CASSLALGGYTF
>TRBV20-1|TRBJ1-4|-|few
TGCAGTGCTGCCCTAGGACGGCCGAGGGAGGGGCTGTTTTTT
CSAALGRPREGLFF